Shown below are 18 T cell receptor beta chains from a single sample sequenced in a study of blood T cell repertoires in COVID-19 (dated by TCRdb to 2018 to 2021). To prepare the library, the immunoSEQ multiplex PCR assay was applied. The source is immuneACCESS, and TCRdb retained only in-frame sequences with V and J called. Part of the clones is not carried over; for the studies checked, unresolved V genes explain less than half of this, and the remainder is unexplained. This sample comprises hundreds of thousands of clones, approximately 90% of them detected only once. Jointly, the top ten make up roughly 1.4% of the sample. The sequencing input was PBMCs or T cells enriched from blood (not recorded which). Every receptor here comes from a woman under 30 who had been exposed to COVID-19.

This chain connects TRBV5-1 to TRBJ2-5; TRBD2 matches 10 bases. Germline V gives CDR1 SGHRS, CDR2 YFSETQ. The CDR3 extends over 14 amino acids. V dropped 4 bases and J dropped 2; count of bases not matched to a gene: 2. The CDR3 nucleotides read TGCGCCAGCAGCGGGGGACTAGCGCAAGAGACCCAGTACTTC. Translating gives CASSGGLAQETQYF.

The chain joins TRBV7-3 to TRBJ2-2; a weak D match, TRBD1 (5 bases). Germline CDR1 is SGHTA and CDR2 is FQGTGA. The CDR3 is 15 residues long. The V end was cut by 1 base, the J end by 7 bases, with 13 bases between. CDR3 coding DNA: TGTGCCAGCAGCTTAAGGCAGGGCCCCGGCGGGGAGCTGTTTTTT. Translated, it gives CASSLRQGPGGELFF.

V gene TRBV5-6 combines with J gene TRBJ1-2, with D maybe TRBD1 (5 bases). The CDR3 sequence is 15 residues long. Trimming removed 7 bases at V and 7 bases at J, with 23 bases between. Germline loops: CDR1 SGHDT, CDR2 YYEEEE. CDR3 bases: TGTGCCAGCGCTAGATGGCCAGGGTACTCTAGTGGCTACACCTTC. This codes for CASARWPGYSSGYTF.

Here the CDR3 reads CASSEYTSYNEQFF. The CDR3 DNA sequence: TGTGCCAGCAGTGAATATACTTCCTACAATGAGCAGTTCTTC. The chain links TRBV25-1 to TRBJ2-1; no definite D call. The CDR3 has 14 residues. Trimming cost V 0 bases and J 1 base, with 4 bases left between them. Germline V lookup: CDR1 MGHDK, CDR2 SYGVNS.

The chain uses TRBV29-1 and TRBJ1-2; D is unclear. The CDR3 runs 13 residues. Germline CDR1 and CDR2: SQVTM and ANQGSEA. V dropped 1 base and J dropped 5 bases, with 11 bases sitting between them. CDR3 nucleotide sequence: TGCAGCGTTGAAGTCTTGACGGGTTATGGCTACACCTTC. Its protein is CSVEVLTGYGYTF.

The J gene is TRBJ2-7, the V gene TRBV7-7; 7 bases match TRBD1. CDR1 is SSHAT, CDR2 FNYEAQ, per germline (reference sequence). There are 14 residues in the CDR3. The trim removed 2 bases at V and 6 bases at J, leaving 7 bases unmatched. The CDR3 coding sequence is TGTGCCAGCAGCTTAACGAGACAGGGTTCCGAGCAGTACTTC. As protein: CASSLTRQGSEQYF.

As regards this clone: The sample carries other DNA sequences with the same CDR3. The rearrangement links TRBV3-1 (or the pseudogene TRBV3-2) to TRBJ2-7; TRBD1 matches at 7 bases. Germline V CDR1 and CDR2: LGHDT, YNNKEL (reference sequence). This CDR3 is 14 amino acids long. J lost 2 bases, V lost 1 base, and 2 bases had no gene match. CDR3 bases: TGTGCCAGCAGCCAAGGAACAGGGGCCTACGAGCAGTACTTC. The encoded protein is CASSQGTGAYEQYF.

V usage is TRBV30 and J usage is TRBJ2-2; 9 bases map to TRBD2. The CDR3 length is 16 residues. V trimming: 8 bases; J trimming: 5 bases; junction bases outside the gene matches: 15. Germline assignment: CDR1 GTSNPN and CDR2 SVGIG (reference sequence). CDR3 sequence (DNA): TGTGCCGGTAGCTTCGCGGGGGGGCTGCATACCGGGGAGCTGTTTTTT. This gives the protein CAGSFAGGLHTGELFF. Full variable domain (rest looked up from reference TRBV30 and TRBJ2-2): SQTIHQWPATLVQPVGSPLSLECTVEGTSNPNLYWYRQAAGRGLQLLFYSVGIGQISSEVPQNLSASRPQDRQFILSSKKLLLSDSGFYLCAGSFAGGLHTGELFFGEGSRLTVL.

The chain employs TRBV7-8 and TRBJ2-7; the D gene is possibly TRBD1 (6 bases). Germline V gene data show CDR1 as SGHVS and CDR2 as FQNEAQ. The CDR3 runs to 13 residues. Trimming took 1 base from V and 3 from J, leaving 7 bases between them. The CDR3 DNA is TGTGCCAGCAGCTTAGTGGACAGCTACGAGCAGTACTTC. It translates to CASSLVDSYEQYF.

The genes are TRBV4-3 and TRBJ2-3; D gene ambiguous. The CDR3 has 15 amino acids. CDR1 is LGHNA, CDR2 YSLEER, per germline. Trimming removed 3 bases from V and 2 bases from J, with 12 bases in between. In DNA form, the CDR3 reads TGCGCCAGCAGCCAGGATAGCCGTAACACAGATACGCAGTATTTT. Protein: CASSQDSRNTDTQYF.

This chain connects TRBV18 to TRBJ1-1; tentative D call: TRBD1 (5 bases). The CDR3 extends over 12 amino acids. In germline, CDR1 is KGHSH, CDR2 LQKENI. Trimming removed 5 bases from V and 7 bases from J, with 11 bases in between. Here the CDR3 DNA reads TGTGCCAGCTCAGCGGGGACGGATGAAGCTTTCTTT. It is translated as CASSAGTDEAFF.

This clone was found once. The rearrangement uses TRBV30 and TRBJ2-2; 10 positions match TRBD2. The length of the CDR3 is 15 residues. Germline V lookup: CDR1 GTSNPN, CDR2 SVGIG (reference sequence). Trimming took 2 bases from V and 6 from J; bases not matched to a gene: 6. The CDR3 coding sequence is TGTGCCTGGAGTATTTCCAGCGGGGGGGCCGGGGAGCTGTTTTTT. As protein: CAWSISSGGAGELFF.

The V call is TRBV28, the J call TRBJ1-1; D call uncertain. Trimming cost V 6 bases and J 6 bases, with 11 bases left between them. The CDR3 is 12 residues long. Germline CDR1 MDHEN, CDR2 SYDVKM. The CDR3 region has the DNA TGTGCCAGCAGGAGCGGGCCCCCTGAAGCTTTCTTT. Its protein is CASRSGPPEAFF.

V is TRBV18 and J is TRBJ2-2; weak D call: TRBD2 (5 bases). Germline CDR1 reads KGHSH; CDR2 reads LQKENI. The V end lost 2 bases, the J end lost 7 bases, and 8 bases lay between the germline ends. This CDR3 comprises 13 residues. CDR3: CASSPETSGELFF. In DNA, the CDR3 is TGTGCCAGCTCACCAGAAACTAGCGGGGAGCTGTTTTTT.

The V gene is TRBV27, the J gene TRBJ2-5; possible D gene TRBD2, 6 bases. The CDR3 runs 11 residues. V lost 5 bases, J lost 7 bases, and 8 bases lay in between. Germline loops: CDR1 MNHEY, CDR2 SMNVEV (reference sequence). The DNA of the CDR3 is TGTGCCAGCAGTCTTAGCGGGACCCAGTACTTC. Its translation is CASSLSGTQYF.

This chain connects TRBV4-2 to TRBJ2-7, with TRBD2 matching 8 bases. This CDR3 has 16 amino acids. Germline values: CDR1 LGHNA, CDR2 YNFKEQ. V trimming: 1 base; J trimming: 0 bases; junction bases outside the gene matches: 5. The DNA of the CDR3 is TGTGCCAGCAGCCAAGGGGAGACTAGCGCCTCCTACGAGCAGTACTTC. Translation: CASSQGETSASYEQYF.

The chain couples TRBV19 to TRBJ1-2; D not resolved. Trimming cost V 3 bases and J 4 bases, with 6 bases left between them. There are 12 residues in the CDR3. Per germline, CDR1 LNHDA and CDR2 SQIVND (reference sequence). In DNA, the CDR3 is TGTGCCAGTAGTATTACAGCCTATGGCTACACCTTC. The encoded protein is CASSITAYGYTF.

This clone showed up just once. V and J are TRBV5-1 and TRBJ1-2; 7 bases align to TRBD1. This CDR3 has 15 amino acids. Germline trimming cut 0 bases from V and 0 bases from J; bases unmatched to any gene: 2. Germline CDR1 reads SGHRS; CDR2 reads YFSETQ. CDR3 sequence (DNA): TGCGCCAGCAGCTTGGGGGACAGACCTAACTATGGCTACACCTTC. Its translation is CASSLGDRPNYGYTF.